A single TCR beta chain is shown here with its context. The V and J ends lost 4 bases and 8 bases respectively, with 26 bases between them. From germline, CDR1 is WNHNN and CDR2 SYGVQD (reference sequence). CDR3 size: 18 residues. This sample is drawn from a study of blood T cell repertoires in COVID-19. Authors' data handling: Reference gene primer amplification gave estimated nucleated cell counts. Clones were read by immunoSEQ multiplex PCR, and TCRdb kept only the in-frame ones, dropping some. The V and J calls and the clone size are those of that table, but D and trimming were determined from the DNA. The profile shows around 250,000 clones, roughly nine tenths of them singletons.

The V and J genes are TRBV10-1 and TRBJ1-4; D possibly corresponds to TRBD1 (5 bases). Sequenced material: PBMCs or T cells enriched from blood (not recorded which). The receptor comes from a human donor in a cohort exposed to, infected with or recovered from COVID-19 (not recorded which). The donor label of this sample is uncertain. DNA for the CDR3: TGCGCCAGCAGTGGTGGCCCACAACGAGCCCGTGGGGGGGAAAAACTGTTTTTT. It translates to CASSGGPQRARGGEKLFF.